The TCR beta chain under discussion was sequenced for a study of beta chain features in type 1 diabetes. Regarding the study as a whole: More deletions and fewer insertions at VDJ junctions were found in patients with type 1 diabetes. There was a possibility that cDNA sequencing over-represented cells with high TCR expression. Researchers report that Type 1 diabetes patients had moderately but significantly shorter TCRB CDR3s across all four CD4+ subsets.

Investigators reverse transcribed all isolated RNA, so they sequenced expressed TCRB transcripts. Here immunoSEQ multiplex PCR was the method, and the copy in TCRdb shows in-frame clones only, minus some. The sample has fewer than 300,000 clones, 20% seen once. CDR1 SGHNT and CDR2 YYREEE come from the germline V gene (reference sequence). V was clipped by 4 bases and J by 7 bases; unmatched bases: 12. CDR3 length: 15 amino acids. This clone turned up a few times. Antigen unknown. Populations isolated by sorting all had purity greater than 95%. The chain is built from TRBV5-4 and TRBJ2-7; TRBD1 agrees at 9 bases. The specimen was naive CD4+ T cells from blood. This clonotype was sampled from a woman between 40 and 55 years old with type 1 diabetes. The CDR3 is CASSPGQGTFREQYF. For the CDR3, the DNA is TGTGCCAGCAGCCCGGGACAGGGAACTTTCCGGGAGCAGTACTTC.